The next 10 T cell receptor beta chains were all read from a single sample in a study of immune evolution from preneoplasia to lung adenocarcinoma. Measured with immunoSEQ multiplex PCR; TCRdb has only the in-frame clones, and not every one. The sample has approximately 6,000 clones; 80% are singletons. Sequenced input: FFPE minimally invasive lung adenocarcinoma tissue. The origin of the receptors is a person between 55 and 80 years old with lung adenocarcinoma.

The chain uses TRBV10-3 and TRBJ1-1, with D unresolved. V lost 2 bases to trimming and J lost 1 base, with 8 bases between them. This CDR3 is 14 amino acids long. Germline V CDR1 and CDR2: ENHRY, SYGVKD. For the CDR3, the DNA is TGTGCCATCAGTGAGAGGGTTGCGAACACTGAAGCTTTCTTT. Residues: CAISERVANTEAFF.

This clone has a single count. The chain couples TRBV14 to TRBJ1-3; tentatively, D is TRBD1 (6 bases). CDR1 and CDR2 (germline): SGHDN, FVKESK. The V and J ends lost 4 bases and 3 bases respectively, with 10 bases between them. The CDR3 spans 14 residues. The DNA of the CDR3 is TGTGCCAGCAGCCCGGGGACATTTGGAAACACCATATATTTT. Translation: CASSPGTFGNTIYF.

This chain joins TRBV30 and TRBJ2-7, with D hard to call. Germline CDR1 GTSNPN, CDR2 SVGIG (reference sequence). The V end lost 0 bases, the J end lost 0 bases, and 15 bases lay between the germline ends. The CDR3 length is 16 residues. The CDR3: CAWSVLSTVRSYEQYF. The CDR3 DNA follows: TGTGCCTGGAGTGTACTATCGACTGTACGCTCCTACGAGCAGTACTTC.

V and J are TRBV10-3 and TRBJ2-7; 10 nucleotides match TRBD1. J lost 0 bases, V lost 6 bases, and 2 bases had no gene match. The CDR3 covers 14 residues. Per the germline V gene, CDR1 is ENHRY and CDR2 is SYGVKD. CDR3 loop: CAIRGDRGSYEQYF. The DNA of the CDR3 is TGTGCCATCAGGGGGGACAGGGGCTCCTACGAGCAGTACTTC.

The chain couples TRBV11-2 to TRBJ1-5; weak D call: TRBD1 (6 bases). Trimming cost V 5 bases and J 1 base, with 15 bases left between them. Looked up from germline, CDR1 is SGHAT and CDR2 is FQNNGV. The CDR3 loop spans 16 amino acids. The CDR3, as DNA: TGTGCCAGCAGCCTTACCCCAGGGGTGAGCAATCAGCCCCAGCATTTT. Translation: CASSLTPGVSNQPQHF.

The chain recombines TRBV11-3 with TRBJ2-1; the match to TRBD2 covers 16 bases. The J segment lost 9 bases and the V segment lost 5 bases, leaving 4 bases of the junction unmatched. Germline CDR1 reads SGHNT; CDR2 reads YENEEA. The CDR3 contains 15 residues. Written as DNA, the CDR3 is TGTGCCAGCAGCCGCGGGACTAGCGGGAGGGTTGAGCAGTTCTTC. Its protein product is CASSRGTSGRVEQFF.

The V call is TRBV19, the J call TRBJ1-5; 9 nucleotides agree with TRBD1. Germline V gene lookup returns CDR1 LNHDA and CDR2 SQIVND (reference sequence). V was clipped by 5 bases and J by 11 bases; unmatched bases: 16. The CDR3 runs 16 residues. This chain's CDR3 is CASSGDLGQGDLTQHF. DNA for the CDR3: TGTGCCAGTAGTGGGGACTTGGGACAGGGAGATTTGACCCAGCATTTT.

The chain uses TRBV5-1 and TRBJ2-5; 10 nucleotides line up with TRBD2. V lost 1 base and J lost 4; bases outside the gene matches: 4. This CDR3 spans 15 amino acids. Germline V gene sequence: CDR1 SGHRS, CDR2 YFSETQ. The CDR3 nucleotides are TGCGCCAGCAGCTTGACTAGCGGGAACCGAGAGACCCAGTACTTC. Protein: CASSLTSGNRETQYF.

The rearrangement uses TRBV7-9 and TRBJ1-1; D remains ambiguous. Trimming left V 1 base short and J 5 bases short, with 8 bases between. This CDR3 region has 13 residues. Germline V lookup: CDR1 SEHNR, CDR2 FQNEAQ (reference sequence). The CDR3 region has the DNA TGTGCCAGCAGCTTAGAAGGGATGACTGAAGCTTTCTTT. Its translation: CASSLEGMTEAFF.

The chain uses TRBV7-8 and TRBJ1-1, with 7 bases aligning to TRBD1. This CDR3 is 17 amino acids long. Germline CDR1 reads SGHVS; CDR2 reads FQNEAQ. V was clipped by 4 bases and J by 0 bases; unmatched bases: 11. The CDR3 sequence: CASSYLPGQPLNTEAFF. Here the CDR3 DNA reads TGTGCCAGCAGCTATTTACCGGGACAGCCCTTGAACACTGAAGCTTTCTTT.